A selection of T cell receptor beta chains follows, all from one sample in a study of blood T cell repertoires in COVID-19. Sequencing used immunoSEQ multiplex PCR; TCRdb keeps in-frame clones, though not all of them. The profile covers fewer than 120,000 clones, with about 90% appearing a single time and 4% to 5% taken by the ten largest. The sample consisted of peripheral blood. These receptors were collected from a human donor in a cohort sampled during active COVID-19. Both conserved end residues are part of each CDR3. D genes are given only for firm matches. The size entry is marked missing in some rows and otherwise reads once, few, many or a size class.

D: -; V: TRBV4-1; J: TRBJ1-3; size: few; CDR3: CASSQDPFSGNTIYF; DNA: TGCGCCAGCAGCCAAGATCCCTTCTCTGGAAACACCATATATTTT
D: TRBD1; V: TRBV19; J: TRBJ1-2; size: -; CDR3: CASSRGLRQGSNYGYTF; DNA: TGTGCCAGTAGTAGGGGCCTCCGACAGGGATCTAACTATGGCTACACCTTC
D: TRBD2; V: TRBV7-2; J: TRBJ2-3; size: -; CDR3: CASSVTQSGSGDTQYF; DNA: TGTGCCAGCAGCGTAACGCAGAGCGGGAGTGGTGATACGCAGTATTTT
D: -; V: TRBV27; J: TRBJ2-7; size: -; CDR3: CASSFHLVSYEQYF; DNA: TGTGCCAGCAGTTTTCACCTAGTTTCCTACGAGCAGTACTTC
D: TRBD1; V: TRBV7-8; J: TRBJ2-7; size: -; CDR3: CASSLEAGTGVYEQYF; DNA: TGTGCCAGCAGCTTGGAAGCCGGGACAGGGGTCTACGAGCAGTACTTC
D: TRBD1; V: TRBV15; J: TRBJ1-2; size: -; CDR3: CATSRETGNYGYTF; DNA: TGTGCCACCAGCAGAGAGACAGGGAACTATGGCTACACCTTC
D: -; V: TRBV25-1; J: TRBJ1-2; size: once; CDR3: CASSERYGYTF; DNA: TGTGCCAGCAGTGAACGTTATGGCTACACCTTC
D: -; V: TRBV14; J: TRBJ1-1; size: many; CDR3: CASSLVVNTEAFF; DNA: TGTGCCAGCAGCCTCGTTGTGAACACTGAAGCTTTCTTT
D: TRBD1; V: TRBV5-6; J: TRBJ2-7; size: -; CDR3: CASSADREGGSYEQYF; DNA: TGTGCCAGCAGCGCGGACAGGGAAGGGGGATCCTACGAGCAGTACTTC
D: TRBD1; V: TRBV3-1/TRBV3-2; J: TRBJ2-2; size: -; CDR3: CASSQGTGRTGELFF; DNA: TGTGCCAGCAGCCAAGGGACAGGGCGCACCGGGGAGCTGTTTTTT
D: -; V: TRBV5-4; J: TRBJ2-7; size: -; CDR3: CASSPSDGGEQYF; DNA: TGTGCCAGCAGCCCGTCGGACGGGGGAGAGCAGTACTTC
D: -; V: TRBV9; J: TRBJ1-4; size: once; CDR3: CASSERAGREKLFF; DNA: TGTGCCAGCAGCGAGAGAGCGGGCAGGGAAAAACTGTTTTTT
D: TRBD2; V: TRBV28; J: TRBJ2-7; size: -; CDR3: CASSTLGLAETYEQYF; DNA: TGTGCCAGCAGTACACTGGGACTAGCGGAAACCTACGAGCAGTACTTC
D: -; V: TRBV3-1/TRBV3-2; J: TRBJ1-4; size: -; CDR3: CASSQLTGFEKLFF; DNA: TGTGCCAGCAGCCAACTTACGGGGTTCGAAAAACTGTTTTTT
D: TRBD1; V: TRBV27; J: TRBJ1-4; size: -; CDR3: CASSLARQGRRNEKLFF; DNA: TGTGCCAGCAGTTTAGCCCGACAGGGCCGAAGGAATGAAAAACTGTTTTTT
D: TRBD2; V: TRBV27; J: TRBJ2-1; size: -; CDR3: CASSKGLAGYNEQFF; DNA: TGTGCCAGCAGTAAGGGACTAGCGGGGTACAATGAGCAGTTCTTC
D: -; V: TRBV9; J: TRBJ1-4; size: -; CDR3: CASSVEGQGGEKLFF; DNA: TGTGCCAGCAGCGTAGAGGGTCAGGGCGGCGAAAAACTGTTTTTT
D: -; V: TRBV29-1; J: TRBJ1-1; size: -; CDR3: CSVERVMNTEAFF; DNA: TGCAGCGTTGAACGGGTAATGAACACTGAAGCTTTCTTT
D: -; V: TRBV3-1/TRBV3-2; J: TRBJ2-7; size: once; CDR3: CASSLQGGLDRAYEQYF; DNA: TGTGCCAGCAGCCTTCAGGGGGGGTTGGACAGGGCCTACGAGCAGTACTTC
D: TRBD1; V: TRBV6-5; J: TRBJ1-2; size: -; CDR3: CASSLGTGLYGYTF; DNA: TGTGCCAGCAGTTTAGGGACAGGGCTCTATGGCTACACCTTC
D: -; V: TRBV28; J: TRBJ2-7; size: -; CDR3: CASSNWRDEQYF; DNA: TGTGCCAGCAGTAATTGGCGGGACGAGCAGTACTTC
D: TRBD1; V: TRBV29-1; J: TRBJ1-1; size: -; CDR3: CSGRTGMNTEAFF; DNA: TGCAGCGGCCGGACAGGTATGAACACTGAAGCTTTCTTT
D: TRBD1; V: TRBV18; J: TRBJ1-3; size: -; CDR3: CASSPASGQARNTIYF; DNA: TGTGCCAGCTCACCGGCCTCGGGACAGGCCCGAAACACCATATATTTT
D: -; V: TRBV10-3; J: TRBJ2-5; size: -; CDR3: CAISESGRQETQYF; DNA: TGTGCCATCAGTGAGTCGGGCAGGCAAGAGACCCAGTACTTC
D: -; V: TRBV28; J: TRBJ2-5; size: -; CDR3: CASSFAVGYQETQYF; DNA: TGTGCCAGCAGTTTCGCAGTCGGGTACCAAGAGACCCAGTACTTC
D: -; V: TRBV10-3; J: TRBJ2-2; size: once; CDR3: CAISEKGHTNTGELFF; DNA: TGTGCCATCAGTGAGAAGGGACACACGAACACCGGGGAGCTGTTTTTT
D: -; V: TRBV10-1; J: TRBJ1-2; size: -; CDR3: CASSEELNYGYTF; DNA: TGCGCCAGCAGTGAGGAACTAAACTATGGCTACACCTTC
D: -; V: TRBV5-1; J: TRBJ1-1; size: -; CDR3: CASSLGEVNTEAFF; DNA: TGCGCCAGCAGCTTGGGCGAGGTGAACACTGAAGCTTTCTTT
D: TRBD1; V: TRBV15; J: TRBJ2-7; size: -; CDR3: CATSADRAYEQYF; DNA: TGTGCCACCAGCGCGGACAGGGCCTACGAGCAGTACTTC
D: TRBD1; V: TRBV24-1; J: TRBJ1-1; size: -; CDR3: CATSDTTGVRVTEAFF; DNA: TGTGCCACCAGTGATACAACAGGGGTTCGGGTGACTGAAGCTTTCTTT
D: -; V: TRBV9; J: TRBJ1-1; size: -; CDR3: CASSVALSGVNTEAFF; DNA: TGTGCCAGCAGCGTAGCTTTATCGGGGGTGAACACTGAAGCTTTCTTT
D: TRBD2; V: TRBV5-6; J: TRBJ2-3; size: -; CDR3: CASSLYRGLAPTDTQYF; DNA: TGTGCCAGCAGCTTATATCGCGGACTAGCGCCCACAGATACGCAGTATTTT
D: TRBD2; V: TRBV20-1; J: TRBJ2-3; size: -; CDR3: CSASFGGGADTQYF; DNA: TGCAGTGCTAGTTTCGGGGGGGGCGCAGATACGCAGTATTTT
D: TRBD2; V: TRBV11-2; J: TRBJ2-7; size: -; CDR3: CASSLSGRAHEQYF; DNA: TGTGCCAGCAGCCTGAGCGGGAGGGCCCACGAGCAGTACTTC
D: -; V: TRBV24-1; J: TRBJ2-1; size: -; CDR3: CATSDSVGGRGSYNEQFF; DNA: TGTGCCACCAGTGACTCCGTCGGGGGAAGGGGCTCCTACAATGAGCAGTTCTTC
D: -; V: TRBV19; J: TRBJ2-3; size: once; CDR3: CASRDFVNTQYF; DNA: TGTGCCAGTCGGGACTTCGTGAATACGCAGTATTTT
D: -; V: TRBV10-3; J: TRBJ1-2; size: -; CDR3: CATTTDDYGYTF; DNA: TGTGCCACCACGACAGACGACTATGGCTACACCTTC
D: -; V: TRBV2; J: TRBJ1-5; size: -; CDR3: CASSRTNQPQHF; DNA: TGTGCCAGCAGTAGGACTAATCAGCCCCAGCATTTT
D: -; V: TRBV7-2; J: TRBJ1-5; size: -; CDR3: CASSLAGATRDQPQHF; DNA: TGTGCCAGCAGCTTAGCAGGGGCCACTCGGGATCAGCCCCAGCATTTT
D: TRBD1; V: TRBV19; J: TRBJ1-5; size: few; CDR3: CASRRQGVGNQPQHF; DNA: TGTGCCAGTAGACGACAGGGGGTAGGCAATCAGCCCCAGCATTTT
D: -; V: TRBV3-1/TRBV3-2; J: TRBJ2-7; size: -; CDR3: CASSQDLRYEQYF; DNA: TGTGCCAGCAGCCAAGATTTGCGCTACGAGCAGTACTTC
D: -; V: TRBV2; J: TRBJ1-2; size: -; CDR3: CASTGSYYGYTF; DNA: TGTGCCAGCACGGGGAGCTACTATGGCTACACCTTC
D: -; V: TRBV6-5; J: TRBJ2-2; size: once; CDR3: CASSRGNTGELFF; DNA: TGTGCCAGCAGTCGAGGGAACACCGGGGAGCTGTTTTTT
D: -; V: TRBV21-1; J: TRBJ1-6; size: -; CDR3: CASSKGEGQGICSPLHF; DNA: TGTGCCAGCAGCAAAGGTGAAGGACAGGGAATTTGTTCACCCCTCCACTTT
D: -; V: TRBV5-1; J: TRBJ2-2; size: -; CDR3: CASSLRGHVQGELFF; DNA: TGCGCCAGCAGCTTGAGGGGACACGTACAAGGGGAGCTGTTTTTT